The 32 T cell receptor beta chains reported below all come from one sample, sequenced in a study of blood T cell repertoires in COVID-19. Profiled with immunoSEQ multiplex PCR; TCRdb holds only in-frame clones, not every one. This sample has roughly 190,000 clones, with approximately 84% found just once. The sample consisted of PBMCs or T cells enriched from blood (not recorded which). These receptors were obtained from a woman aged 30 to 39 who had recovered from COVID-19.

This chain connects TRBV27 to TRBJ2-2; 9 nucleotides match TRBD1. Looked up from germline, CDR1 is MNHEY and CDR2 is SMNVEV (reference sequence). V was clipped by 5 bases and J by 7 bases; unmatched bases: 8. The CDR3 is 15 amino acids. CDR3 sequence: CASSPLGQGIGELFF. CDR3 coding DNA: TGTGCCAGCAGTCCGTTGGGACAGGGTATCGGGGAGCTGTTTTTT.

J is TRBJ2-4 and V is TRBV7-3, with D possibly TRBD1 on 6 matching bases. Trimming cost V 2 bases and J 6 bases, with 29 bases left between them. The length of the CDR3 is 20 residues. Germline values: CDR1 SGHTA, CDR2 FQGTGA. The DNA for the CDR3 is TGTGCCAGCAGCTTACCAGGACAGCGGTCTTTCCTCTTTCTGACAAACATTCAGTACTTC. As protein: CASSLPGQRSFLFLTNIQYF.

The V call is TRBV27, the J call TRBJ2-3, with TRBD1 matching 7 bases. The CDR3 runs to 15 residues. Germline V gene sequence: CDR1 MNHEY, CDR2 SMNVEV (reference sequence). The V and J ends lost 5 bases and 0 bases, in that order; junction bases with no gene match: 5. CDR3 DNA: TGTGCCAGCAGTATGACAGGGCGGAGCACAGATACGCAGTATTTT. Encoded protein: CASSMTGRSTDTQYF.

The DNA for the CDR3 is TGCGCCAGCAGCTTGGACGCCAGCTCCTACAATGAGCAGTTCTTC. This sequence encodes CASSLDASSYNEQFF. V usage is TRBV5-1 and J usage is TRBJ2-1; D remains unclear. V lost 0 bases, J lost 0 bases, and 7 bases lay in between. The CDR3 has 15 residues. Germline loops: CDR1 SGHRS, CDR2 YFSETQ.

This sequence joins TRBV4-1 and TRBJ2-6; possible D gene TRBD1, 5 bases. CDR3 size: 17 residues. V was clipped by 0 bases and J by 12 bases, with 21 bases between them. CDR1 MGHRA and CDR2 YSYEKL come from the germline V gene. CDR3 in amino acids: CASSQERTGPDWSVLTF. The DNA for the CDR3 is TGCGCCAGCAGCCAAGAACGTACAGGTCCTGACTGGTCCGTCCTGACTTTC.

This clone was seen a single time. The CDR3 reads CASSLDLLGAGRTGYTF. In DNA, the CDR3 is TGCGCCAGCAGCTTGGACCTTTTGGGGGCAGGGCGTACTGGCTACACCTTC. The chain combines TRBV5-1 with TRBJ1-2, with D maybe TRBD1 (6 bases). Germline CDR1 reads SGHRS; CDR2 reads YFSETQ. V was shortened by 0 bases and J by 7 bases, with 22 bases between the two germline ends. The CDR3 sequence is 17 residues long.

The chain employs TRBV28 and TRBJ2-1, with a weak D call TRBD2 (7 bases). V lost 7 bases to trimming and J lost 4 bases, with 14 bases between them. Germline-derived CDR1 and CDR2 are MDHEN and SYDVKM. This CDR3 comprises 14 residues. CDR3: CASILGGGYNEQFF. The CDR3 region has the DNA TGTGCCAGCATCCTAGGGGGGGGATACAATGAGCAGTTCTTC.

The V and J genes are TRBV9 and TRBJ2-7; 10 nucleotides agree with TRBD2. The CDR3 covers 16 residues. V dropped 1 base and J dropped 0; count of bases not matched to a gene: 4. Germline V gene data show CDR1 as SGDLS and CDR2 as YYNGEE. The CDR3 DNA sequence: TGTGCCAGCAGCGTATCACTAGCGGGGCCCTCCTACGAGCAGTACTTC. Its translation is CASSVSLAGPSYEQYF.

This chain connects TRBV6-6 to TRBJ2-7; 7 nucleotides align to TRBD1. The V and J ends lost 7 bases and 6 bases, in that order; junction bases with no gene match: 15. Germline CDR1 and CDR2: MNHNY and SVGAGI (reference sequence). This CDR3 contains 15 residues. CDR3 sequence: CASNDLRTGTVEQYF. The DNA for the CDR3 is TGTGCCAGCAACGATCTGAGGACAGGAACCGTCGAGCAGTACTTC.

The chain is built from TRBV5-4 and TRBJ2-5; 11 bases match TRBD2. CDR1 SGHNT and CDR2 YYREEE come from the germline V gene (reference sequence). V dropped 5 bases and J dropped 5; count of bases not matched to a gene: 2. The CDR3 sequence is 13 residues long. Here the CDR3 reads CASRGTSGETQYF. For the CDR3, the DNA is TGTGCCAGCAGGGGGACTAGCGGCGAGACCCAGTACTTC.

This chain uses TRBV11-1 with TRBJ1-1; 9 bases line up with TRBD1. This CDR3 has 16 amino acids. V lost 5 bases, J lost 1 base, and 8 bases stayed unmatched. From germline, CDR1 is SGHAT and CDR2 FQDESV (reference sequence). CDR3 DNA sequence: TGTGCCAGCAGCATTGATACAGGGGGCGCGAACACTGAAGCTTTCTTT. It yields the protein CASSIDTGGANTEAFF.

The chain has TRBV7-8 and TRBJ2-7, with 9 nucleotides matching TRBD1. There are 15 residues in the CDR3. Germline V gives CDR1 SGHVS, CDR2 FQNEAQ. V was clipped by 0 bases and J by 2 bases; unmatched bases: 2. CDR3 sequence reads: CASSLAGQGPYEQYV. In DNA, the CDR3 is TGTGCCAGCAGCTTAGCGGGACAGGGTCCCTACGAGCAGTACGTC.

The chain carries TRBV4-2 and TRBJ2-5; D not resolved. This CDR3 has 14 residues. The V end lost 4 bases, the J end lost 2 bases, and 11 bases lay between the germline ends. Germline V CDR1 and CDR2: LGHNA, YNFKEQ. The DNA for the CDR3 is TGTGCCAGCAGCCGTCAGTGGGCTCAAGAGACCCAGTACTTC. This codes for CASSRQWAQETQYF.

This chain links TRBV7-2 with TRBJ2-1; a weak D match, TRBD1 (6 bases). The germline V and J ends were trimmed by 1 base and 8 bases, with 18 bases remaining between them. CDR1 is SGHTA and CDR2 is FQGNSA in the germline V gene. The CDR3 sequence is 16 residues long. This chain's CDR3 is CASSLVLGAGDHEQFF. CDR3 nucleotide sequence: TGTGCCAGCAGCTTAGTTCTGGGGGCCGGTGACCATGAGCAGTTCTTC.

The chain is built from TRBV4-1 and TRBJ1-3; 9 bases agree with TRBD1. Germline-derived CDR1 and CDR2 are MGHRA and YSYEKL. V was pared by 5 bases and J by 5 bases, with 7 bases of the junction left unmatched. The length of the CDR3 is 15 residues. In DNA form, the CDR3 reads TGCGCCAGCAGCATAACAGGGGGCGCGAGAAACACCATATATTTT. Amino acids: CASSITGGARNTIYF.

J is TRBJ2-5 and V is TRBV7-2, with TRBD2 identical over 9 bases. V lost 4 bases, J lost 3 bases, and 12 bases stayed unmatched. CDR3 length: 17 amino acids. Germline CDR1 SGHTA, CDR2 FQGNSA. The CDR3 is CASSWGGGGAEKETQYF. In DNA, the CDR3 is TGTGCCAGCAGCTGGGGCGGCGGGGGGGCCGAGAAAGAGACCCAGTACTTC.

The chain uses TRBV6-5 and TRBJ2-7; perhaps TRBD2 as D (6 bases). Trimming cost V 0 bases and J 2 bases, with 8 bases left between them. The CDR3 extends over 14 amino acids. Germline CDR1 is MNHEY and CDR2 is SVGAGI. The CDR3, as DNA: TGTGCCAGCAGTTACTCGGGACTCCCCTACGAGCAGTACTTC. It yields the protein CASSYSGLPYEQYF.

This chain uses TRBV6-6 with TRBJ2-5; 11 bases agree with TRBD2. The germline CDR1 and CDR2 sequences are MNHNY and SVGAGI (reference sequence). Trimming took 2 bases from V and 1 from J; bases not matched to a gene: 3. The CDR3 is 16 amino acids. CDR3 nucleotide sequence: TGTGCCAGCAGTTACCCGACTAGCGGGACCCAAGAGACCCAGTACTTC. Translation gives CASSYPTSGTQETQYF.

The V and J genes are TRBV21-1 and TRBJ2-4; no check of the table's D call, TRBD2, against the DNA was made. TRBV21-1 is recorded as a pseudogene. This CDR3 comprises 18 residues. CDR3 sequence: CASSSPHPPQLAKNIQYF. The CDR3 nucleotides are TGTGCCAGCAGCTCTCCCCACCCGCCCCAACTAGCCAAAAACATTCAGTACTTC.

This clone was seen a few times. The chain uses TRBV2 and TRBJ1-5; TRBD1 matches at 9 bases. Germline CDR1 is SNHLY and CDR2 is FYNNEI. The CDR3 extends over 14 amino acids. The V segment lost 7 bases and the J segment 1 base; nucleotides outside the gene matches: 2. CDR3 in DNA: TGTGCCAGCATGGGACAGGGCAGCAATCAGCCCCAGCATTTT. It translates to CASMGQGSNQPQHF.

The rearrangement joins TRBV5-6 to TRBJ1-3; D is possibly TRBD1 (5 bases). This CDR3 contains 14 residues. CDR1 and CDR2 from the germline V gene are SGHDT and YYEEEE. V dropped 5 bases and J dropped 4 bases, with 13 bases sitting between them. Written as DNA, the CDR3 is TGTGCCAGCAGGGACATTTCGCGGGGAAACACCATATATTTT. Translated, it gives CASRDISRGNTIYF.

V is TRBV28 and J is TRBJ2-7; 8 positions match TRBD1. The CDR3 has 17 residues. The trim removed 5 bases at V and 4 bases at J, leaving 16 bases unmatched. Per germline, CDR1 MDHEN and CDR2 SYDVKM. CDR3 loop: CASSPPPSLGQGYEQYF. The CDR3 DNA sequence: TGTGCCAGCAGTCCACCCCCGTCTCTAGGACAGGGTTACGAGCAGTACTTC.

This clone appeared a single time. One end of the junction does not line up with germline, which may come from a read error. The chain combines TRBV7-7 with TRBJ2-3, with D perhaps matching TRBD1 (7 bases). CDR3 size: 16 residues. Germline assignment: CDR1 SSHAT and CDR2 FNYEAQ (reference sequence). CDR3 nucleotides: TGTGCTAGCAGCATGGGACGACAGGGCGCGGGGGATACGCAGTATTTT. It encodes CASSMGRQGAGDTQYF. Combining the CDR3 with reference TRBV7-7 and TRBJ2-3 gives the whole variable domain GAGVSQSPRYKVTKRGQDVTLRCDPISSHATLYWYQQALGQGPEFLTYFNYEAQPDKSGLPSDRFSAERPEGSISTLTIQRTEQRDSAMYRCASSMGRQGAGDTQYFGPGTRLTVL.

The chain joins TRBV9 to TRBJ2-1, with a weak D call TRBD2 (5 bases). The CDR3 is 14 residues long. The V gene's germline CDR1 is SGDLS and CDR2 YYNGEE. V lost 0 bases and J 9 bases, leaving 13 bases between the germline ends. Here the CDR3 reads CASSVDQRPVEQFF. DNA for the CDR3: TGTGCCAGCAGCGTAGACCAGCGGCCAGTTGAGCAGTTCTTC.

This chain links TRBV5-1 with TRBJ2-7; TRBD2 might be the D (6 bases). V gave up 5 bases and J gave up 2 bases, with 17 bases separating them. This CDR3 comprises 15 residues. CDR1 SGHRS and CDR2 YFSETQ come from the germline V gene. CDR3 in DNA: TGCGCCAGCAGGGAGCCCGGGACTCCCACCTACGAGCAGTACTTC. Its translation: CASREPGTPTYEQYF.

The chain couples TRBV5-6 to TRBJ2-7; D perhaps matches TRBD2 (5 bases). Germline V gene lookup returns CDR1 SGHDT and CDR2 YYEEEE. The ends were cut back, 4 bases at V and 4 bases at J, with 18 bases in the middle. The CDR3 spans 15 residues. Here the CDR3 DNA reads TGTGCCAGCAGCCCATACGGGGATACTTTTTACGAGCAGTACTTC. It translates to CASSPYGDTFYEQYF.

This clone was counted between two and nine times. The chain couples TRBV9 to TRBJ2-7, with D perhaps matching TRBD1 (6 bases). From germline, CDR1 is SGDLS and CDR2 YYNGEE. Trimming removed 0 bases at V and 3 bases at J, with 13 bases between. The CDR3 length is 15 residues. The CDR3 DNA is TGTGCCAGCAGCGTAGAGGGGGATGGCGTCTACGAGCAGTACTTC. Encoded protein: CASSVEGDGVYEQYF. Full variable domain (remainder filled in from reference TRBV9 and TRBJ2-7): DSGVTQTPKHLITATGQRVTLRCSPRSGDLSVYWYQQSLDQGLQFLIQYYNGEERAKGNILERFSAQQFPDLHSELNLSSLELGDSALYFCASSVEGDGVYEQYFGPGTRLTVT.

The V call is TRBV6-5, the J call TRBJ1-2; the D is unclear. Trimming left V 7 bases short and J 4 bases short, with 16 bases between. CDR1 MNHEY and CDR2 SVGAGI come from the germline V gene. This CDR3 spans 14 amino acids. CDR3 in amino acids: CASTLTPGFYGYTF. The CDR3 nucleotides read TGTGCCAGCACCCTAACTCCAGGATTCTATGGCTACACCTTC.

This clone was seen a few times. V usage is TRBV29-1 and J usage is TRBJ2-2; TRBD1 might be the D (6 bases). CDR3 length: 17 residues. V was clipped by 0 bases and J by 5 bases, with 19 bases between them. CDR1 is SQVTM, CDR2 ANQGSEA, per germline. The CDR3 reads CSVEDWGRGLRTGELFF. As DNA, the CDR3 is TGCAGCGTTGAAGATTGGGGCAGGGGATTGCGTACCGGGGAGCTGTTTTTT.

The V gene is TRBV9, the J gene TRBJ2-1; 9 bases match TRBD2. Germline CDR1 is SGDLS and CDR2 is YYNGEE. This CDR3 comprises 16 residues. V shed 0 bases, J shed 4 bases, and the junction held 5 bases outside the gene matches. The CDR3 sequence: CASSVGASGNYNEQFF. CDR3 bases: TGTGCCAGCAGCGTAGGGGCTAGCGGGAATTACAATGAGCAGTTCTTC. The full variable domain, with the rest looked up from reference TRBV9 and TRBJ2-1, is DSGVTQTPKHLITATGQRVTLRCSPRSGDLSVYWYQQSLDQGLQFLIQYYNGEERAKGNILERFSAQQFPDLHSELNLSSLELGDSALYFCASSVGASGNYNEQFFGPGTRLTVL.

The chain carries TRBV7-3 and TRBJ2-1; D may be TRBD2 (6 bases). The germline V and J ends were trimmed by 2 bases and 5 bases, with 13 bases remaining between them. The CDR3 is 15 amino acids. Germline CDR1 SGHTA, CDR2 FQGTGA. CDR3 in DNA: TGTGCCAGCAGCTTACTGGGAGGTCTTAACAATGAGCAGTTCTTC. Its translation: CASSLLGGLNNEQFF.

This rearrangement joins TRBV13 to TRBJ1-2, with D unclear. Germline loops: CDR1 PRHDT, CDR2 FYEKMQ (reference sequence). This CDR3 has 12 amino acids. Trimming shortened V by 5 bases and J by 3 bases, and 7 bases separated the two germline ends. The CDR3, as DNA: TGTGCCAGCAGCCCGGGTGACTATGGCTACACCTTC. This codes for CASSPGDYGYTF.